This TCR beta chain appears in the sequencing data of a study of T cell repertoires in cytomegalovirus infection. The overall study: Indicated by public TCR beta signatures were CMV infection and matching HLA type.

A word on this clonotype: The antigen is undetermined.

MiXCR was run by TCRdb on the reads, yielding one entry per CDR3 protein. The sample includes fewer than 550,000 distinct CDR3 sequences, 26% seen only once; the top ten take roughly an eighth. Broader study findings: HLA-C-restricted, CMV-specific TCR beta clonotypes were dominant ex vivo. Public TCR beta family frequency separated CMV-and-HLA carriers, including in an independent cohort.

Input material: PBMCs. This TCR derives from a human donor in good health (CMV status not recorded). Some clones in this sample may be carry-over from other donors' samples.

DNA of the CDR3: TGCGCCAGCAGCTATGGACAGGGGTTTGTCGCTTTCTTT. Protein product: CASSYGQGFVAFF. The V call is TRBV5-1, the J call TRBJ1-1, with TRBD1 matching over 9 bases. The CDR3 sequence is 13 residues long. The V gene end was trimmed by 3 bases and the J gene end by 11 bases; junction bases not matched to a gene: 8. Germline V gives CDR1 SGHRS, CDR2 YFSETQ. Looking up the rest from reference TRBV5-1 and TRBJ1-1 gives the full variable domain: KAGVTQTPRYLIKTRGQQVTLSCSPISGHRSVSWYQQTPGQGLQFLFEYFSETQRNKGNFPGRFSGRQFSNSRSEMNVSTLELGDSALYLCASSYGQGFVAFFGQGTRLTVV.